This entry lists 7 T cell receptor beta chains sequenced from one sample in a study of blood T cell repertoires in COVID-19. Measured with immunoSEQ multiplex PCR; TCRdb has only the in-frame clones, and not every one. This sample has 250,000 to 350,000 clones, with just under 90% found just once. The source material was PBMCs or T cells enriched from blood (not recorded which). The receptor source for this set is a woman in her forties or fifties who had been exposed to COVID-19.

The rearrangement joins TRBV24-1 to TRBJ2-2, with 7 bases that match TRBD1. The V segment lost 4 bases and the J segment 7 bases; nucleotides outside the gene matches: 8. This CDR3 contains 15 residues. Germline V CDR1 and CDR2: KGHDR, SFDVKD. The CDR3, as DNA: TGTGCCACCAGTGAAAGCACGACAGGGATCGGGGAGCTGTTTTTT. Residues: CATSESTTGIGELFF.

A few counts support this clone. The chain combines TRBV4-1 with TRBJ2-5; no firm D call. Germline V gene sequence: CDR1 MGHRA, CDR2 YSYEKL. This CDR3 spans 13 amino acids. The V end was cut by 3 bases, the J end by 2 bases, with 7 bases between. CDR3 DNA sequence: TGCGCCAGCAGCCATCCCCAGCAAGAGACCCAGTACTTC. It codes for CASSHPQQETQYF.

The V call is TRBV28, the J call TRBJ2-2; 7 positions match TRBD2. Trimming removed 3 bases from V and 7 bases from J; junction bases left unmatched: 17. The CDR3 runs 18 residues. Germline CDR1 MDHEN, CDR2 SYDVKM. The CDR3: CASSFRARGTVPGGELFF. In nucleotides, the CDR3 is TGTGCCAGCAGTTTCAGGGCGCGGGGGACGGTCCCAGGCGGGGAGCTGTTTTTT.

In regard to this clone: In the same sample, other DNA sequences code for this CDR3. The chain links TRBV3-1 (or the pseudogene TRBV3-2) to TRBJ1-5, with D possibly matching TRBD1 (5 bases). The CDR3 covers 15 residues. Trimming removed 0 bases at V and 4 bases at J, with 10 bases between. Germline V lookup: CDR1 LGHDT, CDR2 YNNKEL (reference sequence). The CDR3 is CASSQDVTGNQPQHF. CDR3 bases: TGTGCCAGCAGCCAAGATGTCACAGGAAATCAGCCCCAGCATTTT.

The chain recombines TRBV5-1 with TRBJ2-2, with D perhaps matching TRBD2 (5 bases). This CDR3 is built from 15 residues. Looked up from germline, CDR1 is SGHRS and CDR2 is YFSETQ. V lost 4 bases, J lost 4 bases, and 14 bases lay in between. The CDR3 nucleotides read TGCGCCAGCAGCGGCGCAACTAGGTCCACCGGGGAGCTGTTTTTT. Translation: CASSGATRSTGELFF.

The chain recombines TRBV5-6 with TRBJ2-1; TRBD2 matches 10 bases. CDR1 is SGHDT, CDR2 YYEEEE, per germline. V lost 4 bases to trimming and J lost 9 bases; unmatched junction nucleotides: 10. This CDR3 has 15 amino acids. The CDR3 nucleotides are TGTGCCAGCAGCAGGAGGGTAGCGGGGGGAGCTGAGCAGTTCTTC. It is translated as CASSRRVAGGAEQFF. The variable domain in full, with the rest retrieved from reference TRBV5-6 and TRBJ2-1, is DAGVTQSPTHLIKTRGQQVTLRCSPKSGHDTVSWYQQALGQGPQFIFQYYEEEERQRGNFPDRFSGHQFPNYSSELNVNALLLGDSALYLCASSRRVAGGAEQFFGPGTRLTVL.

V and J are TRBV6-5 and TRBJ2-6, with TRBD1 as a possible D gene (5 bases). Per germline, CDR1 MNHEY and CDR2 SVGAGI. V was pared by 7 bases and J by 2 bases, with 12 bases between. The CDR3 runs 15 residues. CDR3 coding DNA: TGTGCCAGCACCTACGACAGAGCTGGGGCCAACGTCCTGACTTTC. Translation: CASTYDRAGANVLTF.